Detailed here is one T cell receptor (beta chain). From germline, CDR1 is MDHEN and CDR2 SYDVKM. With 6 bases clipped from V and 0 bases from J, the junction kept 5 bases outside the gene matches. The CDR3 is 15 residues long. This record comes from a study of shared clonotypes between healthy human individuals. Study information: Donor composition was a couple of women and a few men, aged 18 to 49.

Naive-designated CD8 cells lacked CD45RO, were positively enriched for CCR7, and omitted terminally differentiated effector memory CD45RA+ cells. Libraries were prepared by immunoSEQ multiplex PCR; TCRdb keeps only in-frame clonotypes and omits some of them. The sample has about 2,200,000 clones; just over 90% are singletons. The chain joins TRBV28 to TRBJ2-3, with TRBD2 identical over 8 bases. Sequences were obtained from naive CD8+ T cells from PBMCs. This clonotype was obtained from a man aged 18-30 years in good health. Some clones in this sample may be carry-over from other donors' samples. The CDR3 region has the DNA TGTGCCAGCAGGGGGGCGGGAGGAAGCACAGATACGCAGTATTTT. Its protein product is CASRGAGGSTDTQYF.